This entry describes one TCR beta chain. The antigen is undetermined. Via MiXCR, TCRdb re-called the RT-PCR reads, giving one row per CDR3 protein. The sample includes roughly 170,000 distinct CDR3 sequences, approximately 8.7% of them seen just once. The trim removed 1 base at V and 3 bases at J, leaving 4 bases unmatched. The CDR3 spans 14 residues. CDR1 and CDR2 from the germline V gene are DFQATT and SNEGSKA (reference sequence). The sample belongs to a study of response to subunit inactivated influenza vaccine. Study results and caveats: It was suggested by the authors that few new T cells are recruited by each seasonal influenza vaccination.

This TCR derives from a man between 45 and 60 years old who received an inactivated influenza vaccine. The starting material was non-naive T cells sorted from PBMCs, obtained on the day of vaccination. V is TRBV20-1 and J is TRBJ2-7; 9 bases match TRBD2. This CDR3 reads CSARGLAGDYEQYF. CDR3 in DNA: TGCAGTGCTAGAGGGTTAGCGGGAGACTACGAGCAGTACTTC.